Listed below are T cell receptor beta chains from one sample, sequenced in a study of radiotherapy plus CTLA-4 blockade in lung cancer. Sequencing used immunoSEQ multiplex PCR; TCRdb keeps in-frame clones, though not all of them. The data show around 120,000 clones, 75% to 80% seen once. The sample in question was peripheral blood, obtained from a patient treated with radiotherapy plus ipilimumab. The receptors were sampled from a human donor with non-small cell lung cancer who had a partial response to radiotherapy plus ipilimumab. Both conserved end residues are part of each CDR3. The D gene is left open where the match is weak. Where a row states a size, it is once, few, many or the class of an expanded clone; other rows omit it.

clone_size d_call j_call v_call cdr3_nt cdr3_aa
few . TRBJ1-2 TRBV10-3 TGTGCCATCAGTGGGGGTTTGGGGAGCAGCTACACCTTC CAISGGLGSSYTF
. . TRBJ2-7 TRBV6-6 TGTGCCAGCAACCCAGCGGCGAACTACGAGCAGTACTTC CASNPAANYEQYF
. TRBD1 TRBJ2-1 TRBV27 TGTGCCAGCAGTGGGGGGACAGGGTCCCACAATGAGCAGTTCTTC CASSGGTGSHNEQFF
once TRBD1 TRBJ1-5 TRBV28 TGTGCCAGCAGTTTCGGGACAGTCTTCAATCAGCCCCAGCATTTT CASSFGTVFNQPQHF
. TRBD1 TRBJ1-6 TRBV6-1 TGTGCCAGCAGTGGAACGGGACAGGGGCATTCACCCCTCCACTTT CASSGTGQGHSPLHF
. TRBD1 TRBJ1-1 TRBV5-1 TGCGCCAGCAGCTCCACAGGGGGGTGGACTGAAGCTTTCTTT CASSSTGGWTEAFF
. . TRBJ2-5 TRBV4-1 TGCGCCAGCAGCCAAGCTAAGGGGAGGGAGACCCAGTACTTC CASSQAKGRETQYF
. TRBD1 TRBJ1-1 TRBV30 TGTGCCGGTAACAGGGGGCTCACTGAAGCTTTCTTT CAGNRGLTEAFF
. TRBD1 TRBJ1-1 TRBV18 TGTGCCAGCTCACCACCAAACAGGGGGAACACTGAAGCTTTCTTT CASSPPNRGNTEAFF
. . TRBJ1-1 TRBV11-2 TGTGCCAGCAGCTTAAACGGGATGAACACTGAAGCTTTCTTT CASSLNGMNTEAFF
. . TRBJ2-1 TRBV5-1 TGCGCCAGCAGCTTGGATCTAGCACAGAACGGTGAGCAGTTCTTC CASSLDLAQNGEQFF
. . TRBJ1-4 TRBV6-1 TGTGCCAGCAGGTTCATTGGGCTCGGTGAAAAACTGTTTTTT CASRFIGLGEKLFF
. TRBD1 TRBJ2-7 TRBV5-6 TGTGCCAGCAGCTTGACAGGGGGCTTTTCAAGCTCCTACGAGCAGTACTTC CASSLTGGFSSSYEQYF
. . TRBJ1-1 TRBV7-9 TGTGCCAGCACCAGGGGCGACGTGAACACTGAAGCTTTCTTT CASTRGDVNTEAFF
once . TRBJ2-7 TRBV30 TGTGCCTGGAAGGTGGAGTCTGGGGGCGTCTACGAGCAGTACTTC CAWKVESGGVYEQYF
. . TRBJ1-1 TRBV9 TGTGCCAGCAGCACTGGTCCGAACACTGAAGCTTTCTTT CASSTGPNTEAFF
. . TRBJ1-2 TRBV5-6 TGTGCCAGCAGCCCTTCAGTGGACTATGGCTACACCTTC CASSPSVDYGYTF
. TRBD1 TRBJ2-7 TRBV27 TGTGCCAGCAGTTCTATCCGGACAGGAGGCTCCGAGCAGTACTTC CASSSIRTGGSEQYF
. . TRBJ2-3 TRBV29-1 TGCAGCGCCTATATCTGGGACTCATATACGCAGTATTTT CSAYIWDSYTQYF
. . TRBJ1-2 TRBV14 TGTGCCAGCAGCCGCATCTCGGGATTCGAAAAGCGGGCCTATGGCTACACCTTC CASSRISGFEKRAYGYTF
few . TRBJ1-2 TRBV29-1 TGCAGCCTCCCCAGGAATGGCTACACCTTC CSLPRNGYTF
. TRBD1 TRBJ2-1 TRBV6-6 TGTGCCAGCAGGCCTACAGGGGGTATTCACAATGAGCAGTTCTTC CASRPTGGIHNEQFF
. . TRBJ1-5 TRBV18 TGTGCCAGCTCAGAAACCAGGGGTGGGAGCAATCAGCCCCAGCATTTT CASSETRGGSNQPQHF
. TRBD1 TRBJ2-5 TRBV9 TGTGCCAGCAGCGCGGGACAGGGTCAAGAGACCCAGTACTTC CASSAGQGQETQYF
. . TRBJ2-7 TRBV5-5 TGTGCCAGCAGCACTGTGACGACGGGGGCCTACGAGCAGTACTTC CASSTVTTGAYEQYF
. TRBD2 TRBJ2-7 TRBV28 TGTGCCAGCAGTTTACTAGCGGGGTACGAGCAGTACTTC CASSLLAGYEQYF
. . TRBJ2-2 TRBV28 TGTGCCAGCAGTTCCTCCGGCGGGTCCGGGGAGCTGTTTTTT CASSSSGGSGELFF